This T cell receptor (beta chain) was documented in a study of T cells after yellow fever vaccination (dated by TCRdb to about 2019). Study-level background: The SMART-Seq v4 Ultra Low Input RNA kit was used to prepare libraries from fractions with low cell numbers. To track T-cell clones before and after primary and booster YFV17D yellow fever vaccination, bulk TCR alpha and beta repertoires were sequenced longitudinally. Two healthy male donors, one aged 18 to 29 and one aged 30 to 39 years, were included in the cohort. Blood samples were taken at several timepoints before and after primary and secondary immunization, and bulk PBMC replicates and cell subsets were isolated. Summary of the overall study and its limitations: The secondary T-cell response was found to be weaker but faster than the primary response, with a peak reached on day 5 rather than on day 15. A small fraction of clonotypes appeared in both the CD4 and CD8 compartments, likely as a result of convergent recombination. Because only a couple of donors were included in the study, the extent to which the findings can be generalized is limited. Computational filtering was needed because FACS-sorted repertoires could contain abundant contaminating clonotypes from the bulk population. After the booster, most of the clones that had expanded following primary vaccination were detected again (around 97% of CD4 and 80% to 90% of CD8), which suggests that memory was broadly maintained.

TCR cDNA was synthesized by 5'RACE template switching, through which a universal primer site and unique molecular identifiers were introduced. cDNA synthesis was primed from both the TCR alpha and TCR beta constant segments. Library amplification used two PCR steps, and the second PCR step added sample barcodes and sequencing adapters. Libraries were sequenced on Illumina HiSeq 2500 (2x100 bp) or NovaSeq (2x150 bp). From the authors' description of their analysis: MIGEC was used to demultiplex reads and collapse the reads into UMI consensus sequences, and MiXCR was used for V(D)J alignment. Using edgeR on replicate PBMC samples, clonotypes were called vaccine-responding if FDR was below 0.01 and the log2 fold change was above 5 up to day 15. Each bulk clonotype received a CD4 or CD8 identity based on whether the sequenced CD4 or CD8 repertoire contained that clonotype at higher abundance. TCRdb applied fastp at Q25 and MiXCR to the public reads, then kept only in-frame beta chains. Every entry covers one CDR3 protein and lists the most common genes and DNA from its rows. The V and J calls and clone size come from TCRdb's table, not from the authors' own analysis. For this sample the table gives about 350,000 distinct CDR3 sequences, of which roughly 8.4% were detected only once. 17% of the sample lies in the top ten.

The treatment or condition label of this sample denotes: live attenuated yellow fever vaccine strain. At each blood-draw timepoint, two biological replicates of bulk PBMCs were obtained. A standard Ficoll-Paque protocol was used to isolate PBMCs from peripheral blood. RNA was extracted with TriZol from bulk PBMCs, CD4 and CD8 fractions, and dextramer-positive and dextramer-negative fractions. As concerns this clonotype: Its cognate antigen has yet to be identified. No base quality values were provided; no much bigger clone lies one nucleotide off.

The CDR3 covers 12 residues, taking in both the cysteine and the phenylalanine. The entry retains the CDR3 DNA only, 36 bases that are in frame from base 1. CDR1 and CDR2, looked up from the germline V gene (reference sequence), are DFQATT and SNEGSKA. Ends trimmed: V by 8 bases, J by 5 bases; bases unmatched to a gene: 5. The sequence came from a man aged 18 to 35 who received the YFV17D yellow fever vaccine. The chain links TRBV20-1 with TRBJ2-5; 10 bases in between match TRBD1. Sequenced material: PBMCs, taken roughly seven weeks after the first yellow fever vaccination. The DNA reads TGCAGTCAGACAGGGGGCCTTGAGACCCAGTACTTC. It translates to CSQTGGLETQYF.